The next 14 T cell receptor beta chains were all read from a single sample in a study of graft-versus-host responses after intestinal transplantation. Antigen specificity for these receptors is unknown. Generated by immunoSEQ multiplex PCR, the TCRdb table keeps only in-frame clones and is missing some. Found here are about 90,000 clones, approximately 95% of them singletons; the top ten hold about 1.1%. The sample consisted of unstimulated CD8+ T cells sorted from spleen or lymph node cells, taken before transplant. These receptors were taken from a human donor who was the organ donor for an intestinal transplant.

The chain combines TRBV7-9 with TRBJ2-1; TRBD2 matches 9 bases. Germline V gene lookup returns CDR1 SEHNR and CDR2 FQNEAQ (reference sequence). J lost 0 bases, V lost 1 base, and 4 bases had no gene match. CDR3 length: 17 amino acids. The CDR3, as DNA: TGTGCCAGCAGCTTAGAGCTAGCGGGGTTCTCCTACAATGAGCAGTTCTTC. Amino acids: CASSLELAGFSYNEQFF. The full variable domain, completed using reference TRBV7-9 and TRBJ2-1, is DTGVSQNPRHKITKRGQNVTFRCDPISEHNRLYWYRQTLGQGPEFLTYFQNEAQLEKSRLLSDRFSAERPKGSFSTLEIQRTEQGDSAMYLCASSLELAGFSYNEQFFGPGTRLTVL.

CDR3 sequence reads: CASSPGTGGVSGRTGELFF. DNA for the CDR3: TGTGCCAGCAGCCCCGGGACAGGGGGCGTCAGCGGGAGGACCGGGGAGCTGTTTTTT. The chain employs TRBV5-4 and TRBJ2-2, with 12 bases lining up with TRBD1. The CDR3 has 19 residues. The germline gives CDR1 SGHNT, CDR2 YYREEE (reference sequence). V lost 4 bases, J lost 5 bases, and 15 bases stayed unmatched.

The V and J genes are TRBV28 and TRBJ1-5; 8 nucleotides align to TRBD1. V lost 2 bases and J lost 2; bases outside the gene matches: 11. Germline V gene data show CDR1 as MDHEN and CDR2 as SYDVKM. The CDR3 loop spans 18 amino acids. CDR3 amino acids: CASSLDHRGGVGNQPQHF. In DNA form, the CDR3 reads TGTGCCAGCAGTTTAGACCACAGGGGGGGAGTGGGCAATCAGCCCCAGCATTTT.

This clone has more than one count but fewer than ten. The chain couples TRBV5-6 to TRBJ2-7; D not resolved. The germline V gene encodes CDR1 SGHDT and CDR2 YYEEEE. Trimming took 2 bases from V and 3 from J, leaving 3 bases between them. CDR3 length: 11 residues. Here the CDR3 reads CASSFGYEQYF. The DNA for the CDR3 is TGTGCCAGCAGCTTCGGCTACGAGCAGTACTTC. Complete variable domain (other parts from reference TRBV5-6 and TRBJ2-7): DAGVTQSPTHLIKTRGQQVTLRCSPKSGHDTVSWYQQALGQGPQFIFQYYEEEERQRGNFPDRFSGHQFPNYSSELNVNALLLGDSALYLCASSFGYEQYFGPGTRLTVT.

The rearrangement links TRBV11-2 to TRBJ2-1; D gene ambiguous. V gave up 3 bases and J gave up 9 bases, with 15 bases separating them. Germline V gene data show CDR1 as SGHAT and CDR2 as FQNNGV. This CDR3 is built from 14 residues. The CDR3 protein is CASSFKTSVAEQFF. The CDR3 nucleotides read TGTGCCAGCAGCTTTAAGACCAGCGTTGCTGAGCAGTTCTTC. The variable domain in full, completed from reference TRBV11-2 and TRBJ2-1, reads EAGVAQSPRYKIIEKRQSVAFWCNPISGHATLYWYQQILGQGPKLLIQFQNNGVVDDSQLPKDRFSAERLKGVDSTLKIQPAKLEDSAVYLCASSFKTSVAEQFFGPGTRLTVL.

The chain has TRBV7-8 and TRBJ2-7, with D perhaps matching TRBD2 (7 bases). V lost 5 bases to trimming and J lost 0 bases, with 20 bases between them. This CDR3 region has 17 residues. Germline assignment: CDR1 SGHVS and CDR2 FQNEAQ. The CDR3 nucleotides read TGTGCCAGCAGCGCCGACTGGGGGGGCTTGAGCTCCTACGAGCAGTACTTC. Translation gives CASSADWGGLSSYEQYF.

This CDR3 is CASSLGDRELFNSRYEQYF. The CDR3 DNA sequence: TGCGCCAGCAGCTTGGGGGACAGGGAACTTTTCAATTCCCGTTACGAGCAGTACTTC. The chain couples TRBV5-1 to TRBJ2-7; 9 nucleotides align to TRBD1. J gave up 4 bases and V 0 bases, and 17 bases lay outside the gene matches. The CDR3 has 19 amino acids. Germline CDR1 reads SGHRS; CDR2 reads YFSETQ.

The chain is built from TRBV5-6 and TRBJ1-5; D ambiguous. V shed 0 bases and J shed 7 bases, with 8 bases lying between them. The germline gives CDR1 SGHDT, CDR2 YYEEEE. The CDR3 has 13 residues. The CDR3: CASSLDPEQPQHF. CDR3 in DNA: TGTGCCAGCAGCTTGGACCCGGAGCAGCCCCAGCATTTT.

This clone showed up just a few times. The chain recombines TRBV4-2 with TRBJ1-5; TRBD1 matches 7 bases. The germline V gene has CDR1 LGHNA and CDR2 YNFKEQ. The CDR3 has 14 residues. With 5 bases clipped from V and 6 bases from J, the junction kept 7 bases outside the gene matches. The CDR3 nucleotides are TGTGCCAGCAGCTTGAGCCCAGGGGGTCAGCCCCAGCATTTT. This gives the protein CASSLSPGGQPQHF.

The chain employs TRBV18 and TRBJ1-2, with 9 bases that match TRBD1. There are 14 residues in the CDR3. The germline V gene encodes CDR1 KGHSH and CDR2 LQKENI. Trimming cost V 5 bases and J 7 bases; bases outside gene matches: 8. The DNA for the CDR3 is TGTGCCAGCTCATCATTACAGGGGGCGCCTGGCTACACCTTC. It encodes CASSSLQGAPGYTF.

The chain recombines TRBV4-3 with TRBJ2-1, with 11 bases aligning to TRBD2. Trimming took 1 base from V and 7 from J; bases not matched to a gene: 12. This CDR3 region has 18 residues. CDR1 LGHNA and CDR2 YSLEER come from the germline V gene. The CDR3 nucleotides read TGCGCCAGCAGCCAAGTGGTATGGGGATTAGCGGGAGGGAATGAGCAGTTCTTC. Residues: CASSQVVWGLAGGNEQFF.

V usage is TRBV19 and J usage is TRBJ2-3, with 9 nucleotides matching TRBD1. CDR3 size: 16 residues. The germline V gene has CDR1 LNHDA and CDR2 SQIVND (reference sequence). J gave up 0 bases and V 7 bases, and 8 bases lay outside the gene matches. DNA for the CDR3: TGTGCCAGTACCCTAGGACAGGGGTCGAGCACAGATACGCAGTATTTT. Residues: CASTLGQGSSTDTQYF.

This clone occurred once. The V call is TRBV27, the J call TRBJ2-2; 8 bases are a match to TRBD1. CDR1 is MNHEY, CDR2 SMNVEV, per germline (reference sequence). The CDR3 sequence is 17 residues long. J lost 1 base, V lost 3 bases, and 7 bases had no gene match. CDR3 in amino acids: CASSLGVGQGNTGELFF. The DNA of the CDR3 is TGTGCCAGCAGTTTGGGGGTCGGACAGGGGAACACCGGGGAGCTGTTTTTT.

The chain recombines TRBV6-5 with TRBJ1-1, with D perhaps TRBD1 (6 bases). V was clipped by 2 bases and J by 4 bases, with 14 bases between them. This CDR3 is 15 amino acids long. CDR1 and CDR2 from the germline V gene are MNHEY and SVGAGI. The CDR3 sequence is CASSYSLGAATEAFF. DNA of the CDR3: TGTGCCAGCAGTTACAGTTTGGGGGCGGCCACTGAAGCTTTCTTT.